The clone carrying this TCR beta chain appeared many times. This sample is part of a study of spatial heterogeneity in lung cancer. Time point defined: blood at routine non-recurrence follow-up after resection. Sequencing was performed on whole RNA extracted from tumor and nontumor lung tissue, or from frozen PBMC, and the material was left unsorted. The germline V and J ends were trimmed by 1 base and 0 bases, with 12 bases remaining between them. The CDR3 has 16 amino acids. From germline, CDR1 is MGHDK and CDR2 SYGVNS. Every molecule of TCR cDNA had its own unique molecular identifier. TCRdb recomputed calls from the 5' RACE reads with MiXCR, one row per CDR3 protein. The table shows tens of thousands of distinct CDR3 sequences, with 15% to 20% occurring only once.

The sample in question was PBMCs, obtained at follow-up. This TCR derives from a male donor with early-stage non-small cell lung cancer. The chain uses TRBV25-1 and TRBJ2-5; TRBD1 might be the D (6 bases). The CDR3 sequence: CASSEWVWTDQETQYF. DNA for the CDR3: TGTGCCAGCAGTGAATGGGTTTGGACAGACCAAGAGACCCAGTACTTC.